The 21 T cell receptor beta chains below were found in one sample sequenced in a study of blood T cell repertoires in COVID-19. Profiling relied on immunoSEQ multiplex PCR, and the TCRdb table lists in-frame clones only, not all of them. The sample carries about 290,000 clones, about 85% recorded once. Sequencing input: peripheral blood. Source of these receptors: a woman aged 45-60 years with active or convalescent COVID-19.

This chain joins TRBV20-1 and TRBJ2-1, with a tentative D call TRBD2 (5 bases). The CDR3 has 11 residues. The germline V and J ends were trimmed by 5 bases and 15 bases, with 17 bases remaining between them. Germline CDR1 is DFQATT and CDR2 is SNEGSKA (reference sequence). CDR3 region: CSAPTRRSLFF. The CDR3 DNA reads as TGCAGTGCTCCCACTCGGAGGTCTCTGTTCTTC.

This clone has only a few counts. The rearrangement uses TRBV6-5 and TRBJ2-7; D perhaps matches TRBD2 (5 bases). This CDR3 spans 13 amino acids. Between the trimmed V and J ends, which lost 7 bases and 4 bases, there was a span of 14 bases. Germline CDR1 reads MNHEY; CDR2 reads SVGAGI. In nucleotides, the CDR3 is TGTGCCAGCACCCGGACTTCAGCATACGAGCAGTACTTC. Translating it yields CASTRTSAYEQYF.

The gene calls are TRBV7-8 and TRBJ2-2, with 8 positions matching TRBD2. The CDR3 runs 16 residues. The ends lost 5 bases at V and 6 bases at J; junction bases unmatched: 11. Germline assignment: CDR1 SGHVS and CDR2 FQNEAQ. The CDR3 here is CASSAAPAGGAGELFF. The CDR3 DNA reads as TGTGCCAGCAGCGCGGCCCCCGCGGGAGGCGCCGGGGAGCTGTTTTTT.

The CDR3 protein is CASSTGTRGYEQYF. Written as DNA, the CDR3 is TGTGCCAGCAGCACCGGGACTAGGGGGTACGAGCAGTACTTC. The chain couples TRBV5-4 to TRBJ2-7, with TRBD2 matching over 8 bases. The CDR3 length is 14 residues. Germline V gene sequence: CDR1 SGHNT, CDR2 YYREEE (reference sequence). With V trimmed by 4 bases and J by 4 bases, 7 bases remained unmatched. Full variable domain (rest looked up from reference TRBV5-4 and TRBJ2-7): ETGVTQSPTHLIKTRGQQVTLRCSSQSGHNTVSWYQQALGQGPQFIFQYYREEENGRGNFPPRFSGLQFPNYSSELNVNALELDDSALYLCASSTGTRGYEQYFGPGTRLTVT.

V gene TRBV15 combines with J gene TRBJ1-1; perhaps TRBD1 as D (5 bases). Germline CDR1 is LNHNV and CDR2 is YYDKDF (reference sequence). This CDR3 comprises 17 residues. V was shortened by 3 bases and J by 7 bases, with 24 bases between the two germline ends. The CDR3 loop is CATSSLDSVERPYEAFF. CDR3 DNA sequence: TGTGCCACCAGCAGCCTAGACAGCGTAGAAAGACCTTATGAAGCTTTCTTT.

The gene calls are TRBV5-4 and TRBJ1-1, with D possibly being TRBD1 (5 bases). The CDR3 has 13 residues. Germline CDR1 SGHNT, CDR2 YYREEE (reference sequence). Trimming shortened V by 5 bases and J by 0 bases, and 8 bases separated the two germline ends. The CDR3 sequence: CASRQTVNTEAFF. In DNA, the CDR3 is TGTGCCAGCAGACAGACAGTGAACACTGAAGCTTTCTTT.

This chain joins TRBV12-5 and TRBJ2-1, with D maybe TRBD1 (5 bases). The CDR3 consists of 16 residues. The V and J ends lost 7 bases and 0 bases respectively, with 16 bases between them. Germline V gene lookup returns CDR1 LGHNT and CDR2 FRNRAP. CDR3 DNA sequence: TGTGCTAGTGCCCCAAGGGGCGGCGCCTCCTACAATGAGCAGTTCTTC. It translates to CASAPRGGASYNEQFF.

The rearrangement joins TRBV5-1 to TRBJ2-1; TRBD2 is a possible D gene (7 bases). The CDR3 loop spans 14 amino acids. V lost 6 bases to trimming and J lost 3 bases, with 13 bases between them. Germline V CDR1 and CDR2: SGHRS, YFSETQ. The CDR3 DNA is TGCGCCAGCAACGTGGGAGGGGGCTACAATGAGCAGTTCTTC. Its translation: CASNVGGGYNEQFF.

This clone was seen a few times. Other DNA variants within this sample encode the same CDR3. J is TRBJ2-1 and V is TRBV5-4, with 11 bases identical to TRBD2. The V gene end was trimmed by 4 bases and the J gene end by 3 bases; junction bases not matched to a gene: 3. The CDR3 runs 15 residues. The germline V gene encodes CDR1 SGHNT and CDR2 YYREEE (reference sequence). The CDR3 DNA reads TGTGCCAGCAGCCCCGGGACTAGCGGCTACAATGAGCAGTTCTTC. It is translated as CASSPGTSGYNEQFF.

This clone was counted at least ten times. The DNA for the CDR3 is TGTGCCAGCAGCATAGCCGGCAATGAGCAGTTCTTC. Translated, it gives CASSIAGNEQFF. The chain recombines TRBV9 with TRBJ2-1; D is unresolved. Germline CDR1 reads SGDLS; CDR2 reads YYNGEE. V was trimmed by 4 bases and J by 6 bases, leaving 8 bases between them. CDR3 size: 12 residues.

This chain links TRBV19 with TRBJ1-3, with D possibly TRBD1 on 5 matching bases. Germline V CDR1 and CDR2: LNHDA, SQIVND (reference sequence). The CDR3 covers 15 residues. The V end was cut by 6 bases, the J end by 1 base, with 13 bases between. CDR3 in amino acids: CASRRGRGSGNTIYF. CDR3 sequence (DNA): TGTGCCAGTAGAAGAGGGAGGGGTTCTGGAAACACCATATATTTT.

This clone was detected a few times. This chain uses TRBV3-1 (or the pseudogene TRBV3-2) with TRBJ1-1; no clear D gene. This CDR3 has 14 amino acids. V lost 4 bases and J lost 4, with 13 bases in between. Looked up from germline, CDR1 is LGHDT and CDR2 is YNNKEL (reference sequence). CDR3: CASSLQLGLTEAFF. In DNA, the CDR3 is TGTGCCAGCAGCCTTCAACTAGGGCTCACTGAAGCTTTCTTT.

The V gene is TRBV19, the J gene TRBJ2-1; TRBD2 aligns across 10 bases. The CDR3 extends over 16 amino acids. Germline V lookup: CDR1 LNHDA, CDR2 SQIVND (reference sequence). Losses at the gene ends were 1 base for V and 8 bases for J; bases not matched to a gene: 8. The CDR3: CASSIAASGSIDEQFF. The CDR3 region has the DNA TGTGCCAGTAGTATAGCTGCTAGCGGGAGCATAGATGAGCAGTTCTTC.

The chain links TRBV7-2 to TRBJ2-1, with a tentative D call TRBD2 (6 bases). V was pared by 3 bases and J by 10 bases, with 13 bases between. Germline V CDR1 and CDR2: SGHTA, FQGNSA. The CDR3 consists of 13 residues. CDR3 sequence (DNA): TGTGCCAGCAGCTTCGGGGGATTCGGGGAGCAGTTCTTC. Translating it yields CASSFGGFGEQFF.

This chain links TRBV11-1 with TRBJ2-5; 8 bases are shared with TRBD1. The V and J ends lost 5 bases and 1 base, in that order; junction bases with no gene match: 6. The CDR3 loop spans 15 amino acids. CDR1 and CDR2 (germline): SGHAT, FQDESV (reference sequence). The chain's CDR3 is CASSPRDRTQETQYF. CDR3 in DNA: TGTGCCAGCAGCCCTCGGGACAGGACCCAAGAGACCCAGTACTTC.

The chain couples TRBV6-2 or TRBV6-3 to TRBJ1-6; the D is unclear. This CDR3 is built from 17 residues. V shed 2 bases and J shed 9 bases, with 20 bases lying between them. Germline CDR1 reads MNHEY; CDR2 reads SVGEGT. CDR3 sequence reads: CASSYVRESGYSSPLHF. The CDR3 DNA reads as TGTGCCAGCAGTTACGTGAGGGAGTCGGGATATTCTTCACCCCTCCACTTT.

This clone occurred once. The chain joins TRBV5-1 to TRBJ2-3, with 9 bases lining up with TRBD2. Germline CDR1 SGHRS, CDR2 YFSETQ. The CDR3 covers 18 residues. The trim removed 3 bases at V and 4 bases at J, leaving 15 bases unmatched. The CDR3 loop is CASSSRGGAGGRADTQYF. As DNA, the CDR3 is TGCGCCAGCAGCTCCCGGGGTGGAGCGGGAGGTAGGGCAGATACGCAGTATTTT.

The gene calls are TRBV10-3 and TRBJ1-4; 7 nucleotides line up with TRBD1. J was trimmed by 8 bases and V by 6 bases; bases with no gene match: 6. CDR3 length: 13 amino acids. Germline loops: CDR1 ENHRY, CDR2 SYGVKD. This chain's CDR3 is CAIRGDSGEKLFF. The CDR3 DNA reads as TGTGCCATCAGAGGGGACAGTGGGGAAAAACTGTTTTTT.

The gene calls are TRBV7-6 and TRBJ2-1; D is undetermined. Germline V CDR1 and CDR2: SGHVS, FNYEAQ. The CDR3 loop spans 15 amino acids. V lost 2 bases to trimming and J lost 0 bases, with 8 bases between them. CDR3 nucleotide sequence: TGTGCCAGCAGCTTAACCCCGGGCTCCTACAATGAGCAGTTCTTC. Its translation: CASSLTPGSYNEQFF.

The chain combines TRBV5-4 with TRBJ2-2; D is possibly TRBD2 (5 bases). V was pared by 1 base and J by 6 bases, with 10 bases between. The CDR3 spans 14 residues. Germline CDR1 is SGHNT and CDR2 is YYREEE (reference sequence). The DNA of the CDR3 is TGTGCCAGCAGCTTGTTAGGGAGCCCCGGGGAGCTGTTTTTT. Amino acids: CASSLLGSPGELFF.

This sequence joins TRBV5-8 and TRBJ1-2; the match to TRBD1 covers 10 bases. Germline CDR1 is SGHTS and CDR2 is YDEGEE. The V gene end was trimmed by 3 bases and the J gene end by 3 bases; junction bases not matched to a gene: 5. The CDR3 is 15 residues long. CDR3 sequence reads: CASSSRQGAYYGYTF. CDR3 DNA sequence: TGTGCCAGCAGCTCGAGACAGGGGGCCTACTATGGCTACACCTTC.